The 16 T cell receptor beta chains given below trace back to one sample, sequenced in a study of T cells after yellow fever vaccination. One entry per CDR3 protein results from TCRdb running MiXCR on the 5' RACE reads. The sample holds about 340,000 distinct CDR3 sequences, 3.5% to 4.5% seen once. The sample in question was PBMCs, obtained 5 days after the yellow fever booster vaccination. The receptors come from a man aged 18 to 30 who received the YFV17D yellow fever vaccine.

This clonotype was detected only a few times. The chain joins TRBV5-1 to TRBJ2-2; maybe TRBD2 (5 bases). CDR1 and CDR2 from the germline V gene are SGHRS and YFSETQ. CDR3 length: 13 residues. V was trimmed by 0 bases and J by 11 bases, leaving 11 bases between them. CDR3 sequence (DNA): TGCGCCAGCAGCTTGGAATTGGGAGTAGAGCTGTTTTTT. Its translation is CASSLELGVELFF.

This clonotype was seen repeatedly, ten times or more. The rearrangement uses TRBV6-6 and TRBJ2-3; maybe TRBD1 (5 bases). This CDR3 spans 15 amino acids. Germline CDR1 reads MNHNY; CDR2 reads SVGAGI (reference sequence). V lost 2 bases to trimming and J lost 0 bases, with 9 bases between them. The CDR3 sequence is CASSYRQTSTDTQYF. CDR3 coding DNA: TGTGCCAGCAGTTACCGACAGACTAGCACAGATACGCAGTATTTT.

The chain recombines TRBV9 with TRBJ1-2; 8 positions match TRBD1. The CDR3 is made up of 15 amino acids. The J segment lost 1 base and the V segment lost 2 bases, leaving 4 bases of the junction unmatched. CDR1 and CDR2 from the germline V gene are SGDLS and YYNGEE. DNA for the CDR3: TGTGCCAGCAGCGTCGGACAGGGAGGTAACTATGGCTACACCTTC. Protein product: CASSVGQGGNYGYTF.

This clonotype was counted many times. The chain uses TRBV7-2 and TRBJ2-1; D possibly corresponds to TRBD2 (6 bases). V shed 5 bases and J shed 5 bases, with 13 bases lying between them. CDR1 is SGHTA and CDR2 is FQGNSA in the germline V gene. The CDR3 contains 14 residues. DNA for the CDR3: TGTGCCAGCAGCATCGGGACTGGGAACAATGAGCAGTTCTTC. This encodes CASSIGTGNNEQFF.

This clonotype was observed many times. This rearrangement joins TRBV7-2 to TRBJ1-6; 7 bases are shared with TRBD1. Per germline, CDR1 SGHTA and CDR2 FQGNSA. CDR3 size: 13 residues. Losses at the gene ends were 6 bases for V and 7 bases for J; bases not matched to a gene: 3. In nucleotides, the CDR3 is TGTGCCAGCAGTTTGACAGGGAATTCACCCCTCCACTTT. This gives the protein CASSLTGNSPLHF.

V is TRBV7-2 and J is TRBJ2-5, with D tentatively TRBD2 (5 bases). Trimming removed 4 bases at V and 0 bases at J, with 9 bases between. The CDR3 loop spans 14 amino acids. CDR1 is SGHTA, CDR2 FQGNSA, per germline. CDR3 in DNA: TGTGCCAGCAGCTCCTACGGGAACCAAGAGACCCAGTACTTC. It yields the protein CASSSYGNQETQYF. Together with reference TRBV7-2 and TRBJ2-5, the CDR3 gives the full variable domain: GAGVSQSPSNKVTEKGKDVELRCDPISGHTALYWYRQSLGQGLEFLIYFQGNSAPDKSGLPSDRFSAERTGGSVSTLTIQRTQQEDSAVYLCASSSYGNQETQYFGPGTRLLVL.

This clonotype was seen a few times. The chain employs TRBV4-1 and TRBJ1-4, with a tentative D call TRBD1 (5 bases). The CDR3 is 15 residues long. The V gene's germline CDR1 is MGHRA and CDR2 YSYEKL. The V and J ends lost 0 bases and 5 bases respectively, with 10 bases between them. The DNA for the CDR3 is TGCGCCAGCAGCCAAGAGGCAGGGAGGAATGAAAAACTGTTTTTT. Translated: CASSQEAGRNEKLFF.

The J gene is TRBJ2-5, the V gene TRBV19, with 7 bases identical to TRBD1. The CDR3 runs to 15 residues. From germline, CDR1 is LNHDA and CDR2 SQIVND (reference sequence). Trimming removed 6 bases from V and 3 bases from J; junction bases left unmatched: 10. The CDR3: CASSPLRDRKETQYF. For the CDR3, the DNA is TGTGCCAGTAGCCCCCTCCGGGACAGAAAAGAGACCCAGTACTTC.

Many counts were recorded for this clonotype. The chain combines TRBV3-1 with TRBJ2-3, with TRBD2 identical over 9 bases. Germline CDR1 LGHDT, CDR2 YNNKEL (reference sequence). The CDR3 is 15 residues long. Trimming cost V 4 bases and J 1 base; bases outside gene matches: 3. The CDR3, as DNA: TGTGCCAGCAGCCGTGGCGGGGGGGGCACAGATACGCAGTATTTT. Amino acid sequence: CASSRGGGGTDTQYF.

This clonotype was detected many times. An end of the junction differs from the germline gene, which may be a read error. V is TRBV7-2 and J is TRBJ2-3; D might be TRBD1 (5 bases). The V gene's germline CDR1 is SGHTA and CDR2 FQGNSA. This CDR3 is built from 15 residues. The CDR3 DNA sequence: TGTGCCAGCAGCCAGGAGAGCAGGGTGACAGTTACGCAGTATTTT. As protein: CASSQESRVTVTQYF. Supplemented by reference TRBV7-2 and TRBJ2-3, the full variable domain reads GAGVSQSPSNKVTEKGKDVELRCDPISGHTALYWYRQSLGQGLEFLIYFQGNSAPDKSGLPSDRFSAERTGGSVSTLTIQRTQQEDSAVYLCASSQESRVTVTQYFGPGTRLTVL.

The CDR3 nucleotides are TGCGCCAGCAGCCCCCAACAGGGAAGCGGGGCTTTCTTT. Amino acids: CASSPQQGSGAFF. This chain uses TRBV4-3 with TRBJ1-1, with D perhaps TRBD1 (6 bases). This CDR3 spans 13 amino acids. The germline CDR1 and CDR2 sequences are LGHNA and YSLEER. Deletions cut 4 bases from V and 11 bases from J, with 17 bases between.

This clonotype was counted ten times or more. The gene calls are TRBV15 and TRBJ2-5; D may be TRBD1 (5 bases). The V end lost 0 bases, the J end lost 2 bases, and 10 bases lay between the germline ends. CDR3 length: 15 amino acids. Germline V gene sequence: CDR1 LNHNV, CDR2 YYDKDF (reference sequence). CDR3 loop: CATSRDQRGQETQYF. The CDR3 DNA sequence: TGTGCCACCAGCAGAGATCAAAGGGGTCAAGAGACCCAGTACTTC.

The V gene is TRBV2, the J gene TRBJ2-7; a weak D match, TRBD2 (5 bases). Germline CDR1 reads SNHLY; CDR2 reads FYNNEI. V was cut by 5 bases and J by 3 bases, with 17 bases left in between. The CDR3 loop spans 15 amino acids. The CDR3: CASSPGYTEVYEQYF. The CDR3 bases are TGTGCCAGCAGTCCAGGATACACGGAGGTCTACGAGCAGTACTTC.

The CDR3 nucleotides are TGTGCCATCAGCGTATCAAAGCATGAAACCGAGCAGTACTTC. Translated, it gives CAISVSKHETEQYF. The V gene is TRBV10-3, the J gene TRBJ2-7, with D unresolved. The V gene's germline CDR1 is ENHRY and CDR2 SYGVKD. The CDR3 extends over 14 amino acids. The ends were cut back, 6 bases at V and 6 bases at J, with 18 bases in the middle.

A few counts support this clonotype. The chain carries TRBV9 and TRBJ2-5, with 9 bases fitting TRBD1. V was clipped by 0 bases and J by 7 bases; unmatched bases: 10. Germline-derived CDR1 and CDR2 are SGDLS and YYNGEE. The CDR3 totals 16 residues. The CDR3 protein is CASSVGLRQGDGTQYF. The CDR3 DNA follows: TGTGCCAGCAGCGTAGGGCTAAGACAGGGGGACGGGACCCAGTACTTC.

This clonotype was found many times. The genes are TRBV11-2 and TRBJ2-5, with 8 bases identical to TRBD2. CDR1 is SGHAT and CDR2 is FQNNGV in the germline V gene. The ends lost 5 bases at V and 7 bases at J; junction bases unmatched: 6. The CDR3 runs 13 residues. CDR3 amino acids: CASSAGGAGTQYF. In nucleotides, the CDR3 is TGTGCCAGCAGCGCCGGGGGGGCCGGGACCCAGTACTTC.